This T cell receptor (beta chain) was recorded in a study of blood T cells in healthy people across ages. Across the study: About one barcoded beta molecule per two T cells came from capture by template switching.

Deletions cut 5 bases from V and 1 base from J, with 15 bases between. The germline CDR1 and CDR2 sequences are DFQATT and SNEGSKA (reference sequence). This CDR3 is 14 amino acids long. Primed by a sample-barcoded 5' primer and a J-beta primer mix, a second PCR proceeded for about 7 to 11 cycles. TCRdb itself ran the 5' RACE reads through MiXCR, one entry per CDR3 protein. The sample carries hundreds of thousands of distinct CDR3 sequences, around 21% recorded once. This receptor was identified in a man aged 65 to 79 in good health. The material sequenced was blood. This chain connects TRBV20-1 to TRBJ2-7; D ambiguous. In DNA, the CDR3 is TGCAGTGCTGATGACGGATCCCGTTCCTACGAGCAGTACTTC. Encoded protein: CSADDGSRSYEQYF.